The 23 T cell receptor beta chains in this list originate from one sample, sequenced in a study of blood T cell repertoires in COVID-19. TCRdb's copy holds only in-frame clones and misses some; the assay was immunoSEQ multiplex PCR. The sample consists of fewer than 250,000 clones, 70% to 90% of them appearing once. Sequencing was performed on peripheral blood. All receptors come from an older woman with active or convalescent COVID-19.

V and J are TRBV3-1 (or the pseudogene TRBV3-2) and TRBJ2-3; D gene ambiguous. The CDR3 contains 13 residues. Deletions cut 2 bases from V and 0 bases from J, with 3 bases between. From germline, CDR1 is LGHDT and CDR2 YNNKEL (reference sequence). CDR3 protein: CASSQLSTDTQYF. CDR3 bases: TGTGCCAGCAGCCAACTCAGCACAGATACGCAGTATTTT.

The CDR3 nucleotides are TGTGCCAGCAGTCCGAACAGGGTCCTGAACTCCTACGAGCAGTACGTC. This encodes CASSPNRVLNSYEQYV. The chain recombines TRBV28 with TRBJ2-7, with a weak D call TRBD1 (6 bases). This CDR3 comprises 16 residues. With 5 bases removed from V and 0 bases from J, the gap between germline ends came to 17 bases. CDR1 and CDR2 (germline): MDHEN, SYDVKM.

The chain is built from TRBV11-2 and TRBJ2-3; the match to TRBD2 covers 9 bases. This CDR3 has 17 amino acids. Germline V lookup: CDR1 SGHAT, CDR2 FQNNGV. The V gene end was trimmed by 5 bases and the J gene end by 1 base; junction bases not matched to a gene: 10. The DNA for the CDR3 is TGTGCCAGCAGCCCCCCCTTAGCGGGAGCCGGCACAGATACGCAGTATTTT. It yields the protein CASSPPLAGAGTDTQYF. Full variable domain (outside the CDR3, taken from reference TRBV11-2 and TRBJ2-3): EAGVAQSPRYKIIEKRQSVAFWCNPISGHATLYWYQQILGQGPKLLIQFQNNGVVDDSQLPKDRFSAERLKGVDSTLKIQPAKLEDSAVYLCASSPPLAGAGTDTQYFGPGTRLTVL.

The chain employs TRBV13 and TRBJ2-1; a weak D match, TRBD2 (6 bases). The CDR3 runs 12 residues. Germline-derived CDR1 and CDR2 are PRHDT and FYEKMQ (reference sequence). Trimming took 8 bases from V and 13 from J, leaving 18 bases between them. As DNA, the CDR3 is TGTGCCAGCGGGCGAATCACTAGCCGTCAGTTCTTC. Protein: CASGRITSRQFF.

This sequence joins TRBV16 and TRBJ2-1; weak D call: TRBD1 (5 bases). Germline loops: CDR1 KGHSY, CDR2 FQNENV. The CDR3 covers 16 residues. The V gene lost 0 bases and the J gene lost 1 base, with 10 bases spanning the gap. CDR3 DNA: TGTGCCAGCAGCCAATCTCGCACAGGTTCCTACAATGAGCAGTTCTTC. This codes for CASSQSRTGSYNEQFF.

The rearrangement links TRBV27 to TRBJ2-7; 8 nucleotides agree with TRBD2. V lost 2 bases and J lost 7; bases outside the gene matches: 7. Looked up from germline, CDR1 is MNHEY and CDR2 is SMNVEV (reference sequence). CDR3 length: 14 amino acids. In nucleotides, the CDR3 is TGTGCCAGCAGTTTAAGCGGGAGCCCCGGGGAGCAGTACTTC. Translating gives CASSLSGSPGEQYF.

This rearrangement joins TRBV7-8 to TRBJ2-2; unclear D gene. The CDR3 has 15 residues. Germline CDR1 and CDR2: SGHVS and FQNEAQ. Trimming stripped 5 bases from V and 2 bases from J, with 12 bases between. CDR3 nucleotides: TGTGCCAGCAGCCCAACATCAGGAAACACCGGGGAGCTGTTTTTT. Protein: CASSPTSGNTGELFF.

The V call is TRBV9, the J call TRBJ1-1; 9 positions agree with TRBD1. V gave up 4 bases and J gave up 3 bases; unmatched junction bases: 4. The CDR3 runs 14 residues. Germline V gives CDR1 SGDLS, CDR2 YYNGEE. The CDR3 sequence: CASSLRTGDTEAFF. The CDR3 DNA reads as TGTGCCAGCAGCCTAAGGACAGGGGACACTGAAGCTTTCTTT.

This clone was observed once. The gene calls are TRBV5-1 and TRBJ1-1; 7 bases line up with TRBD1. The CDR3 is made up of 15 amino acids. CDR1 and CDR2 from the germline V gene are SGHRS and YFSETQ. The V gene end was trimmed by 5 bases and the J gene end by 1 base; junction bases not matched to a gene: 8. CDR3 nucleotides: TGCGCCAGCAGGGTGACGGGACAGACGAACACTGAAGCTTTCTTT. It codes for CASRVTGQTNTEAFF.

This chain links TRBV15 with TRBJ1-5, with D unresolved. Germline CDR1 reads LNHNV; CDR2 reads YYDKDF (reference sequence). V was clipped by 1 base and J by 2 bases, with 9 bases between them. This CDR3 is built from 15 residues. As DNA, the CDR3 is TGTGCCACCAGCAGAGGGGAGACGGGCAATCAGCCCCAGCATTTT. Amino acid sequence: CATSRGETGNQPQHF.

This clone was detected once. The genes are TRBV13 and TRBJ1-2; 7 bases map to TRBD1. CDR1 PRHDT and CDR2 FYEKMQ come from the germline V gene (reference sequence). The CDR3 contains 16 residues. The J segment lost 1 base and the V segment lost 3 bases, leaving 8 bases of the junction unmatched. The CDR3 coding sequence is TGTGCCAGCAGCTTGTTCGCGTCAGGGGGTAACTATGGCTACACCTTC. As protein: CASSLFASGGNYGYTF.

As regards this clone: It may be a read error: a sequence one base away is much more abundant. Other DNA sequences within the sample encode an identical CDR3. CDR3 sequence reads: CASSLRETQYF. For the CDR3, the DNA is TGTGCCAGCAGCCTCCGAGAGACCCAGTACTTC. The chain uses TRBV3-1 (or the pseudogene TRBV3-2) and TRBJ2-5; no definite D call. V lost 4 bases, J lost 4 bases, and 4 bases lay in between. Germline CDR1 is LGHDT and CDR2 is YNNKEL (reference sequence). The CDR3 runs to 11 residues.

J is TRBJ2-7 and V is TRBV5-5; 9 bases fit TRBD1. V lost 3 bases to trimming and J lost 1 base; unmatched junction nucleotides: 5. CDR1 and CDR2 (germline): SGHKS, YYEKEE (reference sequence). The CDR3 is made up of 15 amino acids. CDR3 nucleotides: TGTGCCAGCAGCTCCATTGGACAGGGGTCCTACGAGCAGTACTTC. This gives the protein CASSSIGQGSYEQYF.

The V and J genes are TRBV11-2 and TRBJ2-3, with 9 bases fitting TRBD2. The CDR3 length is 15 residues. Unmatched junction bases numbered 4, after V lost 5 bases and J lost 1 base. CDR1 and CDR2 from the germline V gene are SGHAT and FQNNGV. The CDR3 loop is CASSPIAGGTDTQYF. In nucleotides, the CDR3 is TGTGCCAGCAGCCCTATAGCGGGGGGCACAGATACGCAGTATTTT.

This sequence joins TRBV15 and TRBJ1-4, with D hard to call. Trimming pared 3 bases from V and 4 bases from J, leaving 12 bases between. Germline-derived CDR1 and CDR2 are LNHNV and YYDKDF (reference sequence). CDR3 size: 15 residues. CDR3 DNA sequence: TGTGCCACCAGCAGTCACGGGAACTTTAATGAAAAACTGTTTTTT. The encoded protein is CATSSHGNFNEKLFF.

V is TRBV11-2 and J is TRBJ2-7; 7 bases fit TRBD2. The J segment lost 2 bases and the V segment lost 2 bases, leaving 6 bases of the junction unmatched. Germline CDR1 SGHAT, CDR2 FQNNGV. This CDR3 has 15 residues. The CDR3 reads CASSLLGLDPYEQYF. CDR3 coding DNA: TGTGCCAGCAGCTTACTAGGACTAGACCCCTACGAGCAGTACTTC.

The chain recombines TRBV11-2 with TRBJ2-1, with TRBD2 matching over 8 bases. Germline CDR1 reads SGHAT; CDR2 reads FQNNGV. This CDR3 spans 17 amino acids. The junction had 8 bases not matched to a gene; V was cut back by 0 bases and J by 4 bases. The CDR3 DNA reads as TGTGCCAGCAGCTTAGATCCCCAGCGGGGGACTTACAATGAGCAGTTCTTC. This encodes CASSLDPQRGTYNEQFF.

V and J are TRBV5-1 and TRBJ1-1, with a tentative D call TRBD1 (5 bases). CDR3 length: 14 residues. The V gene lost 1 base and the J gene lost 5 bases, with 12 bases spanning the gap. CDR1 and CDR2 (germline): SGHRS, YFSETQ. CDR3 loop: CASSLTRVWTEAFF. CDR3 DNA sequence: TGCGCCAGCAGCTTGACCAGGGTTTGGACTGAAGCTTTCTTT.

The chain employs TRBV11-2 and TRBJ2-1, with 7 nucleotides matching TRBD1. The CDR3 runs 13 residues. Trimming took 5 bases from V and 7 from J; bases not matched to a gene: 5. Germline CDR1 and CDR2: SGHAT and FQNNGV. Here the CDR3 reads CASSPSGGNEQFF. The CDR3 bases are TGTGCCAGCAGCCCCTCAGGGGGTAATGAGCAGTTCTTC.

Comment on this clone: Other DNA sequences within the sample encode an identical CDR3. This chain links TRBV5-1 with TRBJ2-2; TRBD2 matches 9 bases. The germline CDR1 and CDR2 sequences are SGHRS and YFSETQ. J was trimmed by 0 bases and V by 4 bases; bases with no gene match: 4. The CDR3 has 16 amino acids. As DNA, the CDR3 is TGCGCCAGCAGCCTCGTAGCGGGGGCGAACACCGGGGAGCTGTTTTTT. This sequence encodes CASSLVAGANTGELFF.

The chain is built from TRBV19 and TRBJ1-5; no reliable D call. The germline V and J ends were trimmed by 3 bases and 0 bases, with 12 bases remaining between them. The CDR3 covers 16 residues. Germline assignment: CDR1 LNHDA and CDR2 SQIVND (reference sequence). This CDR3 is CASSMFGGNSNQPQHF. The CDR3 DNA follows: TGTGCCAGTAGTATGTTTGGAGGGAATAGCAATCAGCCCCAGCATTTT.

The V gene is TRBV19, the J gene TRBJ2-1, with 8 bases fitting TRBD2. After removal of 1 base from V and 4 bases from J, the junction contained 3 bases not matched to a gene. The CDR3 length is 15 residues. Looked up from germline, CDR1 is LNHDA and CDR2 is SQIVND (reference sequence). This CDR3 reads CASSIVGGGYNEQFF. The DNA for the CDR3 is TGTGCCAGTAGTATAGTTGGCGGGGGGTACAATGAGCAGTTCTTC.

This rearrangement joins TRBV28 to TRBJ1-2; 8 nucleotides agree with TRBD1. The V segment lost 5 bases and the J segment 4 bases; nucleotides outside the gene matches: 3. The germline CDR1 and CDR2 sequences are MDHEN and SYDVKM. This CDR3 contains 13 residues. The CDR3 region is CASSEGQAYGYTF. The CDR3 bases are TGTGCCAGCAGTGAGGGACAGGCCTATGGCTACACCTTC.